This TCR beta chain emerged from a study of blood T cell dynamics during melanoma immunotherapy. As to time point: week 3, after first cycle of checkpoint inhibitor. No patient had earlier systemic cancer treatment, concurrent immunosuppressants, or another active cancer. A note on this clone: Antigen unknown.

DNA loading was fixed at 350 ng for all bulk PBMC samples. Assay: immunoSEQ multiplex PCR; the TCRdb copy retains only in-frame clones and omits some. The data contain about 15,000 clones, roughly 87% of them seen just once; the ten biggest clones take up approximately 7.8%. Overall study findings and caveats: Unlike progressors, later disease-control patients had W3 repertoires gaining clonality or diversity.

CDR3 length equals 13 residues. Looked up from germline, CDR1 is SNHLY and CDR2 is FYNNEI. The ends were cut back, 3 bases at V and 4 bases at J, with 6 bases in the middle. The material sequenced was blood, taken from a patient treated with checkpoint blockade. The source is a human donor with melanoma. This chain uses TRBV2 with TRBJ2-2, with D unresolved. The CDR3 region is CASSEESTGELFF. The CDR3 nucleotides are TGTGCCAGCAGTGAGGAGTCCACCGGGGAGCTGTTTTTT. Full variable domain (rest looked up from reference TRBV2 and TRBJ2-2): EPEVTQTPSHQVTQMGQEVILRCVPISNHLYFYWYRQILGQKVEFLVSFYNNEISEKSEIFDDQFSVERPDGSNFTLKIRSTKLEDSAMYFCASSEESTGELFFGEGSRLTVL.